A single sample is the source of the 5 T cell receptor beta chains below, sequenced in a study of CXCR3-negative and CXCR3-positive naive CD8 T cells. The method, 5' RACE with UMI labels, was used to prepare the TRB cDNA libraries. Using the 5' RACE reads, TCRdb records one entry per CDR3 protein without DNA. The data show 3,000 to 4,000 distinct CDR3 sequences, and the top ten clones hold roughly 2%. The specimen was naive CXCR3- CD8+ T cells from blood. Subset meaning: CD45RO-CCR7+CD27+CD95- naive CD8+ T cells lacking CXCR3 (TNR3-). Receptor source: a human donor in good health. Some clones in this sample may be carry-over from other donors' samples.

The rearrangement uses TRBV4-3 and TRBJ1-5. Germline V lookup: CDR1 LGHNA, CDR2 YSLEER. The CDR3 has 15 amino acids. CDR3 in amino acids: CASSQDSYSNQPQHF.

V usage is TRBV21-1 and J usage is TRBJ1-1. TRBV21-1 is listed as a pseudogene. The CDR3 loop spans 13 amino acids. The CDR3 region is CASSNEVNTEAFF.

In terms of frequency, this clonotype is medium-sized (0.01 to 0.1%). The rearrangement joins TRBV7-8 to TRBJ2-5; the TCRdb call, TRBD1, lacks DNA for checking. CDR3 length: 15 amino acids. Germline CDR1 is SGHVS and CDR2 is FQNEAQ. The CDR3 here is CASSHRTGQGETQYF.

This chain connects TRBV5-4 to TRBJ1-1. CDR1 SGHNT and CDR2 YYREEE come from the germline V gene (reference sequence). The CDR3 loop spans 16 amino acids. The CDR3 here is CASSASFITEDTEAFF.

By frequency, this clonotype registers medium-sized. This chain joins TRBV5-1 and TRBJ2-1; TCRdb's assignment of TRBD2 cannot be checked, as there is no DNA. This CDR3 is built from 14 residues. Germline CDR1 is SGHRS and CDR2 is YFSETQ. CDR3 protein: CASSLAARPGEQFF.